The 20 T cell receptor beta chains below were found in one sample sequenced in a study of beta chain features in type 1 diabetes. Expressed TCRB transcripts were sequenced because the entire RNA isolate underwent reverse transcription. The protocol was immunoSEQ multiplex PCR, while the TCRdb copy is restricted to in-frame clones and leaves out a portion. The sample shows under 450,000 clones, more than 12% of them seen only once. The sequenced sample consisted of naive CD4+ T cells from blood. The receptors come from a woman aged 18-29 years in good health.

V and J are TRBV9 and TRBJ1-5, with D tentatively TRBD1 (6 bases). CDR3 length: 15 residues. V dropped 0 bases and J dropped 6 bases, with 13 bases sitting between them. Germline assignment: CDR1 SGDLS and CDR2 YYNGEE. CDR3 protein: CASSVAGGASQPQHF. The CDR3 nucleotides are TGTGCCAGCAGCGTAGCTGGGGGGGCAAGTCAGCCCCAGCATTTT.

This clone occurred a few times. The V and J genes are TRBV7-2 and TRBJ2-1, with 9 bases lining up with TRBD2. The CDR3 extends over 16 amino acids. Germline V CDR1 and CDR2: SGHTA, FQGNSA. V gave up 5 bases and J gave up 9 bases; unmatched junction bases: 14. CDR3 coding DNA: TGTGCCAGCAGCACTCAAGCGGGAGGTATGAACGGTGAGCAGTTCTTC. This sequence encodes CASSTQAGGMNGEQFF.

This clone was seen a few times. The rearrangement joins TRBV29-1 to TRBJ1-1; no definite D call. CDR1 and CDR2 from the germline V gene are SQVTM and ANQGSEA. CDR3 length equals 15 residues. The ends were cut back, 2 bases at V and 5 bases at J, with 18 bases in the middle. The CDR3 loop reads CSVEHRQNSGTEAFF. CDR3 DNA: TGCAGCGTTGAACATAGGCAAAATTCGGGGACTGAAGCTTTCTTT.

This clone came up a few times. The chain links TRBV30 to TRBJ2-5; 7 nucleotides agree with TRBD2. The CDR3 extends over 12 amino acids. Per germline, CDR1 GTSNPN and CDR2 SVGIG (reference sequence). The ends lost 7 bases at V and 7 bases at J; junction bases unmatched: 9. The CDR3, as DNA: TGTGCCTTAAGGACTTCGGGGGGGACCCAGTACTTC. It codes for CALRTSGGTQYF.

Comment on this clone: This same CDR3 is encoded by further DNA sequences in the sample. V gene TRBV30 combines with J gene TRBJ2-3, with D perhaps matching TRBD2 (6 bases). Germline CDR1 reads GTSNPN; CDR2 reads SVGIG (reference sequence). This CDR3 has 13 residues. Trimming left V 3 bases short and J 3 bases short, with 10 bases between. The CDR3 coding sequence is TGTGCCTGGAGCAGCGGGTCTACAGATACGCAGTATTTT. Translating it yields CAWSSGSTDTQYF.

The CDR3 here is CASSEEGGQPQHF. In DNA, the CDR3 is TGTGCCAGCAGTGAGGAGGGCGGTCAGCCCCAGCATTTT. The V and J genes are TRBV6-4 and TRBJ1-5; D unresolved. The CDR3 has 13 residues. Between the trimmed V and J ends, which lost 3 bases and 6 bases, there was a span of 9 bases. CDR1 and CDR2 from the germline V gene are MRHNA and SNTAGT.

The chain carries TRBV30 and TRBJ2-3; D is possibly TRBD2 (6 bases). This CDR3 has 13 amino acids. V lost 4 bases to trimming and J lost 2 bases, with 10 bases between them. Germline CDR1 GTSNPN, CDR2 SVGIG (reference sequence). The CDR3 DNA follows: TGTGCCTGGACCCGGGACTTCACAGATACGCAGTATTTT. It is translated as CAWTRDFTDTQYF.

This chain connects TRBV7-9 to TRBJ2-7, with 10 bases fitting TRBD2. This CDR3 spans 18 amino acids. Unmatched junction bases numbered 10, after V lost 0 bases and J lost 2 bases. Germline values: CDR1 SEHNR, CDR2 FQNEAQ (reference sequence). As DNA, the CDR3 is TGTGCCAGCAGCTTAGCGTGGGGGGGTAGCGGGAGGACCTACGAGCAGTACTTC. Translation gives CASSLAWGGSGRTYEQYF.

This clone was detected only a few times. The V call is TRBV14, the J call TRBJ1-2; perhaps TRBD1 as D (5 bases). Germline-derived CDR1 and CDR2 are SGHDN and FVKESK. The CDR3 has 14 residues. The ends were cut back, 3 bases at V and 4 bases at J, with 12 bases in the middle. In nucleotides, the CDR3 is TGTGCCAGCAGCCAGGTACAGGCTACCTATGGCTACACCTTC. It specifies CASSQVQATYGYTF.

CDR3 in amino acids: CASRTANYGYTF. Written as DNA, the CDR3 is TGTGCCTCCCGGACAGCTAACTATGGCTACACCTTC. The chain uses TRBV5-4 and TRBJ1-2, with D maybe TRBD1 (6 bases). Germline-derived CDR1 and CDR2 are SGHNT and YYREEE (reference sequence). V was cut by 10 bases and J by 0 bases, with 10 bases left in between. This CDR3 is 12 amino acids long.

The chain combines TRBV29-1 with TRBJ2-1, with 14 bases identical to TRBD2. V was pared by 7 bases and J by 9 bases, with 8 bases of the junction left unmatched. The germline V gene has CDR1 SQVTM and CDR2 ANQGSEA. CDR3 length: 14 residues. The CDR3 region has the DNA TGCAGCGCATCGGGACTAGCGGGAGCTGGTGAGCAGTTCTTC. Translating gives CSASGLAGAGEQFF.

This sequence joins TRBV11-3 and TRBJ2-1, with 10 bases aligning to TRBD1. This CDR3 region has 16 residues. V was clipped by 0 bases and J by 8 bases; unmatched bases: 7. CDR1 and CDR2 (germline): SGHNT, YENEEA. The CDR3 here is CASSLDGQGVLDEQFF. The CDR3 DNA is TGTGCCAGCAGCTTAGACGGACAGGGGGTTTTAGATGAGCAGTTCTTC.

A few counts support this clone. The chain uses TRBV7-9 and TRBJ2-5; no definite D call. Looked up from germline, CDR1 is SEHNR and CDR2 is FQNEAQ (reference sequence). Trimming stripped 1 base from V and 5 bases from J, with 14 bases between. CDR3 length: 15 residues. The CDR3: CASSLDPAIAETQYF. In DNA form, the CDR3 reads TGTGCCAGCAGCTTAGATCCGGCCATAGCTGAGACCCAGTACTTC.

The rearrangement joins TRBV28 to TRBJ1-5; a possible D gene is TRBD1 (6 bases). The germline gives CDR1 MDHEN, CDR2 SYDVKM. The V gene lost 5 bases and the J gene lost 1 base, with 12 bases spanning the gap. The CDR3 sequence is 15 residues long. In nucleotides, the CDR3 is TGTGCCAGCAGTCTTCCCGGGACAAGCAATCAGCCCCAGCATTTT. The encoded protein is CASSLPGTSNQPQHF.

This clone was counted only a few times. The chain carries TRBV15 and TRBJ2-1; 9 bases align to TRBD2. V gave up 5 bases and J gave up 8 bases; unmatched junction bases: 13. The CDR3 length is 16 residues. Germline CDR1 reads LNHNV; CDR2 reads YYDKDF (reference sequence). The CDR3 DNA is TGTGCCACCAGCCCACGGCCGGGCGGGAGGGCCGATGAGCAGTTCTTC. Translating gives CATSPRPGGRADEQFF.

The table lists this clone with a few counts. The chain recombines TRBV23-1 with TRBJ2-2, with TRBD2 identical over 7 bases. TRBV23-1 is identified as an open reading frame with a role that is uncertain. The V and J ends lost 0 bases and 6 bases, in that order; junction bases with no gene match: 19. The CDR3 has 20 amino acids. The CDR3 DNA reads TGCGCCAGCAGTCAATCTAGAGAAGTCCCGACCGGGGGGAAGGCCGGGGAGCTGTTTTTT. Protein sequence: CASSQSREVPTGGKAGELFF.

The gene calls are TRBV6-1 and TRBJ2-3; TRBD2 matches 8 bases. The CDR3 runs 17 residues. Trimming at V came to 0 bases and at J to 7 bases, leaving 12 bases not matched to a gene. CDR1 MNHNS and CDR2 SASEGT come from the germline V gene. In nucleotides, the CDR3 is TGTGCCAGCAGTGAAGCGCGCTTGGGCGGGAGGTCATATACGCAGTATTTT. Amino acids: CASSEARLGGRSYTQYF.

V usage is TRBV19 and J usage is TRBJ1-1; D perhaps matches TRBD1 (5 bases). This CDR3 has 15 amino acids. In germline, CDR1 is LNHDA, CDR2 SQIVND (reference sequence). V was trimmed by 6 bases and J by 0 bases, leaving 14 bases between them. The CDR3 sequence: CASRAQGDMNTEAFF. CDR3 DNA: TGTGCCAGTAGGGCCCAGGGCGATATGAACACTGAAGCTTTCTTT.

This clone was observed a handful of times. DNA for the CDR3: TGCGCCAGCAGCCAAATGATACAGGGGAATGAAAAACTGTTTTTT. As protein: CASSQMIQGNEKLFF. V usage is TRBV5-1 and J usage is TRBJ1-4, with TRBD1 matching 7 bases. Germline V gene sequence: CDR1 SGHRS, CDR2 YFSETQ. The CDR3 covers 15 residues. Unmatched junction bases numbered 8, after V lost 4 bases and J lost 5 bases.

This clone was observed a few times. V and J are TRBV29-1 and TRBJ2-5, with TRBD2 matching over 7 bases. The end of the DNA is better explained by TRBJ2-7, so the J call may be wrong. The CDR3 has 14 residues. Germline V CDR1 and CDR2: SQVTM, ANQGSEA. CDR3 sequence (DNA): TGCAGCGCCGGAGGGAGCGGGGTTTCCTACGAGCAGTACTTC. Translating gives CSAGGSGVSYEQYF.